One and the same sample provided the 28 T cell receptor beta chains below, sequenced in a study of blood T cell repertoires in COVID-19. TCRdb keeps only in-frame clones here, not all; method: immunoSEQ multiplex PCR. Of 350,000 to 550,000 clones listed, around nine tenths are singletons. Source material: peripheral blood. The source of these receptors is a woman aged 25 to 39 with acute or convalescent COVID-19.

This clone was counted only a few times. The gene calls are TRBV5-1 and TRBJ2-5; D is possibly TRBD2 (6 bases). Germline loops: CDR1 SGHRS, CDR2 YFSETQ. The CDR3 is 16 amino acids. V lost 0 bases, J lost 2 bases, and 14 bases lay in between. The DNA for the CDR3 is TGCGCCAGCAGCTTGGGAGAGTTGGGGGGACAAGAGACCCAGTACTTC. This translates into CASSLGELGGQETQYF.

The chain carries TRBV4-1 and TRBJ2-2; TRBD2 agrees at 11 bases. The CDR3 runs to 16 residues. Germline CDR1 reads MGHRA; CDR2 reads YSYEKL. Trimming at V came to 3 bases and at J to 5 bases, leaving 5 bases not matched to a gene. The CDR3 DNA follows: TGCGCCAGCAGCCACGTAGCGGGGGGGCCGACCGGGGAGCTGTTTTTT. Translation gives CASSHVAGGPTGELFF.

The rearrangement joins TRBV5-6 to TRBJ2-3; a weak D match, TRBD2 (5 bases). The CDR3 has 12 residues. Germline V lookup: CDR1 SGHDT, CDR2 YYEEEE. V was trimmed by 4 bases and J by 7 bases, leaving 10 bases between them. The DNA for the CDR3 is TGTGCCAGCAGCATAGGAGGTAATACGCAGTATTTT. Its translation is CASSIGGNTQYF.

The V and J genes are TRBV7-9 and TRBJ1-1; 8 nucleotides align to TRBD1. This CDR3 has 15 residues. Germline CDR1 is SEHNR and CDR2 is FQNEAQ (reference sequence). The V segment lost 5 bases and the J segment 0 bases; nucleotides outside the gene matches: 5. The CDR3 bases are TGTGCCAGCAGCCAGACAGGGGACATGAACACTGAAGCTTTCTTT. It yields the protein CASSQTGDMNTEAFF. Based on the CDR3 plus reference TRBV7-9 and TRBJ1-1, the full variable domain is DTGVSQNPRHKITKRGQNVTFRCDPISEHNRLYWYRQTLGQGPEFLTYFQNEAQLEKSRLLSDRFSAERPKGSFSTLEIQRTEQGDSAMYLCASSQTGDMNTEAFFGQGTRLTVV.

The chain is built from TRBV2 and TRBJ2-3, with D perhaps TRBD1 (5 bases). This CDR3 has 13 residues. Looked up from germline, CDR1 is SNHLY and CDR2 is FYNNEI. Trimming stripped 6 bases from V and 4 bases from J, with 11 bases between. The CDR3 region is CASRRQKADTQYF. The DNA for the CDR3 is TGTGCCAGCAGAAGACAGAAAGCAGATACGCAGTATTTT.

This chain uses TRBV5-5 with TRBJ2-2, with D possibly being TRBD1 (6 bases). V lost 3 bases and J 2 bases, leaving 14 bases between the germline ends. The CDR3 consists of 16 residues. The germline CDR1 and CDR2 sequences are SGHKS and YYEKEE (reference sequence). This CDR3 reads CASSYTGTTNTGELFF. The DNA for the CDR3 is TGTGCCAGCAGCTATACCGGGACAACTAACACCGGGGAGCTGTTTTTT.

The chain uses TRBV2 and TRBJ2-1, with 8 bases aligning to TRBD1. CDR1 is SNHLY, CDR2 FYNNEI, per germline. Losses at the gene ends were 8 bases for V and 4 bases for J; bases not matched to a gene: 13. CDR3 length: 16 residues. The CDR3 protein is CASRARPGQVYNEQFF. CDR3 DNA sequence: TGTGCCAGCCGAGCACGCCCGGGACAGGTATACAATGAGCAGTTCTTC.

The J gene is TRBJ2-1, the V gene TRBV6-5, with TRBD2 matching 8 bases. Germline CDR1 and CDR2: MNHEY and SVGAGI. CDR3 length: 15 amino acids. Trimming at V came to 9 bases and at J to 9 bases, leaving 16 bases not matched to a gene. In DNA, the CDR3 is TGTGCCAGTGCCTTAGCGGGGCTGGGGGGTAGTGAGCAGTTCTTC. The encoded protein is CASALAGLGGSEQFF.

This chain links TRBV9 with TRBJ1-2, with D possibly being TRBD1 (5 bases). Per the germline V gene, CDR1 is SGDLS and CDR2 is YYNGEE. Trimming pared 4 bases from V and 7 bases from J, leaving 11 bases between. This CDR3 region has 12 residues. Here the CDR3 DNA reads TGTGCCAGCAGCCCAGGTAGGGGTGGCTACACCTTC. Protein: CASSPGRGGYTF.

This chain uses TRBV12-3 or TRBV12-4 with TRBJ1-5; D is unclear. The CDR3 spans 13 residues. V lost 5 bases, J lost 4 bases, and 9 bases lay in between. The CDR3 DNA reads TGTGCCAGCAGTGGTAGTGTGAATCAGCCCCAGCATTTT. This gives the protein CASSGSVNQPQHF.

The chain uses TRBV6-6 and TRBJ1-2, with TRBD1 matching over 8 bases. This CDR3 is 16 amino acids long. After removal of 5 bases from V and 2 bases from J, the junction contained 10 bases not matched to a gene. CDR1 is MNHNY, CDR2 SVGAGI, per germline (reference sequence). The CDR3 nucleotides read TGTGCCAGCAGTGGACGACAGGGGAGCTCAAACTATGGCTACACCTTC. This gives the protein CASSGRQGSSNYGYTF.

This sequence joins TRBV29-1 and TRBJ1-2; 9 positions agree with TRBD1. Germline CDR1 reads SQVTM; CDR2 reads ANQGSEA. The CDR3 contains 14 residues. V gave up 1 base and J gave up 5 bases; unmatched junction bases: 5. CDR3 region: CSVEGDRDGYGYTF. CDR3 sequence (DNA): TGCAGCGTTGAAGGGGACAGGGACGGGTATGGCTACACCTTC.

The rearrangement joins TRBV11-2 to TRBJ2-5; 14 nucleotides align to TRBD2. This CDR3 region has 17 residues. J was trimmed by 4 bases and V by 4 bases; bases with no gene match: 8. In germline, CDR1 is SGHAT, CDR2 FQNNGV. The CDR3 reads CASSSQTSGGAGETQYF. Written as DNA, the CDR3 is TGTGCCAGCAGCTCTCAGACTAGCGGGGGGGCCGGAGAGACCCAGTACTTC.

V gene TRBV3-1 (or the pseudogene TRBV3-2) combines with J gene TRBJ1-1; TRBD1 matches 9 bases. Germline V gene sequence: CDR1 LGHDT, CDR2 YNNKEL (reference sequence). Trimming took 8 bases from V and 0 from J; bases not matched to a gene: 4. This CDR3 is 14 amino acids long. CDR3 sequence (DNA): TGTGCCAGCCAAGGACAGGGGCTGAACACTGAAGCTTTCTTT. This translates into CASQGQGLNTEAFF.

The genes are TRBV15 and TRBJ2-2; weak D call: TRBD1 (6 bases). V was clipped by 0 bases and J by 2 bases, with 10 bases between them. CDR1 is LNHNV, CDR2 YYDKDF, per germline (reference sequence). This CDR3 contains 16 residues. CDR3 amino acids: CATSRDQGRNTGELFF. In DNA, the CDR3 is TGTGCCACCAGCAGAGATCAGGGGCGAAACACCGGGGAGCTGTTTTTT. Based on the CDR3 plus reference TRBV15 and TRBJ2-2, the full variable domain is DAMVIQNPRYQVTQFGKPVTLSCSQTLNHNVMYWYQQKSSQAPKLLFHYYDKDFNNEADTPDNFQSRRPNTSFCFLDIRSPGLGDTAMYLCATSRDQGRNTGELFFGEGSRLTVL.

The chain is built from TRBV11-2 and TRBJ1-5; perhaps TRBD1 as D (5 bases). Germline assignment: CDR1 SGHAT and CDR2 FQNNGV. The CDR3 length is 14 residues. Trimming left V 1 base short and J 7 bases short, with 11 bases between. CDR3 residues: CASSLVGQGQPQHF. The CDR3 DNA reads TGTGCCAGCAGCTTAGTTGGGCAGGGCCAGCCCCAGCATTTT.

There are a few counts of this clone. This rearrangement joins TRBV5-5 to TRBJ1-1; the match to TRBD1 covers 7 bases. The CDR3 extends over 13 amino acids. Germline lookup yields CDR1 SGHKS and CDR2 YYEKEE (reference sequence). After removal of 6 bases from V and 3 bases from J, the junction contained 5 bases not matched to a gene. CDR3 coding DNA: TGTGCCAGCACCCAAACAGGGGACACTGAAGCTTTCTTT. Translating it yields CASTQTGDTEAFF. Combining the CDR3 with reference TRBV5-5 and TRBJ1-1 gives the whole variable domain DAGVTQSPTHLIKTRGQQVTLRCSPISGHKSVSWYQQVLGQGPQFIFQYYEKEERGRGNFPDRFSARQFPNYSSELNVNALLLGDSALYLCASTQTGDTEAFFGQGTRLTVV.

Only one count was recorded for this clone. CDR3 region: CASSLYPPGQLLNTEAFF. CDR3 nucleotide sequence: TGTGCCAGCAGCTTATACCCCCCCGGACAGCTCCTGAACACTGAAGCTTTCTTT. The chain joins TRBV13 to TRBJ1-1, with D perhaps TRBD1 (6 bases). Germline V CDR1 and CDR2: PRHDT, FYEKMQ (reference sequence). This CDR3 spans 18 amino acids. Deletions cut 2 bases from V and 0 bases from J, with 19 bases between.

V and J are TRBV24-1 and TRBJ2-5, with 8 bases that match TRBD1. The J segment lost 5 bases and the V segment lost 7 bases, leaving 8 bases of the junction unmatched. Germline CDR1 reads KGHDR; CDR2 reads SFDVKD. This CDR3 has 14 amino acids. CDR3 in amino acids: CATRDTGGGETQYF. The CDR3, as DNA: TGTGCCACCAGAGACACAGGGGGTGGGGAGACCCAGTACTTC.

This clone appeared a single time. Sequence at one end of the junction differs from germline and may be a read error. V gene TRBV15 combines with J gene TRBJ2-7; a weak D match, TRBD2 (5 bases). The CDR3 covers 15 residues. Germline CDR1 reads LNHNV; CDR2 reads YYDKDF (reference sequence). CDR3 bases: TGTGCCACCAGAAGAGATCTTGGGAGTCTCTACGAGCAGTACTTC. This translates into CATRRDLGSLYEQYF. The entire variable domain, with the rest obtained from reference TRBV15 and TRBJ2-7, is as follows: DAMVIQNPRYQVTQFGKPVTLSCSQTLNHNVMYWYQQKSSQAPKLLFHYYDKDFNNEADTPDNFQSRRPNTSFCFLDIRSPGLGDTAMYLCATRRDLGSLYEQYFGPGTRLTVT.

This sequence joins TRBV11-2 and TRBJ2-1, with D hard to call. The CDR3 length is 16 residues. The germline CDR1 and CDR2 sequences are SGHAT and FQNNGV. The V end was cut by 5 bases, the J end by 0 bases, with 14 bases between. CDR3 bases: TGTGCCAGCAGCCCATCCCCCACAGTCTCCTACAATGAGCAGTTCTTC. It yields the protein CASSPSPTVSYNEQFF.

CDR3 sequence (DNA): TGTGCTAGTGGTTTGGTAACCCCTAGCGGGGCACAAGAGACCCAGTACTTC. Translating gives CASGLVTPSGAQETQYF. The chain is built from TRBV12-5 and TRBJ2-5, with 9 bases that match TRBD2. Germline trimming cut 0 bases from V and 2 bases from J; bases unmatched to any gene: 7. The CDR3 totals 17 residues. Germline lookup yields CDR1 LGHNT and CDR2 FRNRAP.

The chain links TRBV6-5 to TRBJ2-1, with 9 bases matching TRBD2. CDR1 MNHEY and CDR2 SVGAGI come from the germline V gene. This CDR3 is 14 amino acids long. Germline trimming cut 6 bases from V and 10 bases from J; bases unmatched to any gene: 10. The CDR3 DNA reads TGTGCCAGCAGCCTAGCGGGGCCCCCGGGGGAGCAGTTCTTC. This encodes CASSLAGPPGEQFF.

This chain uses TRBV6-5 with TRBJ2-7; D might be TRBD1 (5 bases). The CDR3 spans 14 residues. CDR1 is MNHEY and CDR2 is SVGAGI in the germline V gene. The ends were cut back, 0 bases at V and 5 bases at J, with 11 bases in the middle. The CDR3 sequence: CASSYSRQGNEQYF. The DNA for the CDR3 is TGTGCCAGCAGTTACTCGAGGCAGGGAAACGAGCAGTACTTC.

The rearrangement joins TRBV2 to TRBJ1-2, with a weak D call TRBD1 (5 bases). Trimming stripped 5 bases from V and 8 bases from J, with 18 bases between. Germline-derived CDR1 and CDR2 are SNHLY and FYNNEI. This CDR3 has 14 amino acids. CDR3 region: CASSLSTSGLGYTF. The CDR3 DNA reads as TGTGCCAGCAGTCTCTCCACATCAGGGCTGGGCTACACCTTC.

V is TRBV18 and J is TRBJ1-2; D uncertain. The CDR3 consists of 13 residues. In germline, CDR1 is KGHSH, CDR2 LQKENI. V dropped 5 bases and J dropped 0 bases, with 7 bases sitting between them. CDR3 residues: CASSDLSNYGYTF. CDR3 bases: TGTGCCAGCTCAGACTTGTCTAACTATGGCTACACCTTC.

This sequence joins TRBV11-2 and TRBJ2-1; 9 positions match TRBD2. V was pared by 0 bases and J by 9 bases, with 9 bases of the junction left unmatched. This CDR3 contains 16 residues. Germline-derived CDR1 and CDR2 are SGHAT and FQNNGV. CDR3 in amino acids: CASSLEAGGPSTEQFF. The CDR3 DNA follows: TGTGCCAGCAGCTTAGAGGCGGGGGGGCCGAGTACTGAGCAGTTCTTC.

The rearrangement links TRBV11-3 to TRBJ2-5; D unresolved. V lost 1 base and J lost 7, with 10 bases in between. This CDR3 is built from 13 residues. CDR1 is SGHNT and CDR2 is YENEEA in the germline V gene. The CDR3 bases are TGTGCCAGCAGCTTAGGGGCCCAGGCGACCCAGTACTTC. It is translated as CASSLGAQATQYF.